This TCR beta chain emerged from a study of T cell changes during pregnancy in multiple sclerosis. This clone has only a few counts. The assay was immunoSEQ multiplex PCR, and TCRdb's table has in-frame clones only and misses some. The data show 35,000 to 45,000 clones, 75% to 95% seen once. Trimming took 3 bases from V and 7 from J; bases not matched to a gene: 14. Germline loops: CDR1 SGHTA, CDR2 FQGNSA. The CDR3 sequence is 16 residues long. V is TRBV7-2 and J is TRBJ1-1, with TRBD1 matching 7 bases. Source: CD4+ T cells from peripheral blood mononuclear cells, taken after pregnancy. This receptor was identified in a female donor in good health, enrolled as a control in a pregnancy study. Here the CDR3 DNA reads TGTGCCAGCAGCTTTGATCCGGGACAGAATACTTTTGAAGCTTTCTTT. Translating gives CASSFDPGQNTFEAFF.